Here is one TCR beta chain with its context. Its antigen is undetermined. Donors each provided 8 to 10 milliliters of peripheral blood. There were at least 6 micrograms of total RNA extracted from every sample. This specimen belongs to a study of blood T cells in healthy people across ages. Germline CDR1 and CDR2: MNHEY and SVGAGI. The CDR3 is made up of 15 amino acids. V lost 5 bases, J lost 2 bases, and 8 bases stayed unmatched. With a J-beta primer mix and a sample-barcoded 5' primer, a second PCR ran roughly 6 to 11 cycles. TCRdb re-called the 5' RACE reads with MiXCR, one entry per CDR3 protein. Of 800,000 to 950,000 distinct CDR3 sequences listed, 25% to 30% are singletons. Notes on the study in general: Higher diversity, along with more naive CD4+ cells, distinguished long-lived donors from aged donors.

The sample was also linked to a second study, of T cells of mothers and their children. According to that study: The study found thymic selection shapes TCR recombination output similarly in related and unrelated pairs.

The sequence came from a woman aged 40 to 50 in good health. This rearrangement joins TRBV6-5 to TRBJ1-1; 7 bases fit TRBD1. Sequenced sample: blood. The CDR3 coding sequence is TGTGCCAGCAGTGGGGACAGTAGGCCCAACACTGAAGCTTTCTTT. Translation gives CASSGDSRPNTEAFF.